This T cell receptor (beta chain) was identified in a study of T-cell reconstitution after alpha-beta-depleted transplantation in children. Findings of the study overall: Several hundred expanded graft clones reportedly gave rise to the alpha-beta T cells present about two months after transplant.

Unique molecular identifiers were used in preparing the TCRbeta library. TCRdb redid the calling of the PCR reads with MiXCR, one entry per CDR3 protein. The sample shows roughly 100,000 distinct CDR3 sequences, about 8% of them seen only once. V was trimmed by 0 bases and J by 0 bases, leaving 7 bases between them. The V gene's germline CDR1 is LGHNA and CDR2 YNFKEQ. CDR3 length equals 15 residues. This clonotype has ten or more counts. Its cognate antigen is unknown. This receptor was taken from a boy aged 2 to 9 with acute lymphoblastic leukemia, due to receive a stem cell transplant. This specimen was PBMCs, taken before TCRalphabeta/CD19-depleted stem cell transplant. The J gene is TRBJ2-3, the V gene TRBV4-2; D might be TRBD2 (6 bases). DNA for the CDR3: TGTGCCAGCAGCCAAGATGGGACTAGCACAGATACGCAGTATTTT. Protein: CASSQDGTSTDTQYF.